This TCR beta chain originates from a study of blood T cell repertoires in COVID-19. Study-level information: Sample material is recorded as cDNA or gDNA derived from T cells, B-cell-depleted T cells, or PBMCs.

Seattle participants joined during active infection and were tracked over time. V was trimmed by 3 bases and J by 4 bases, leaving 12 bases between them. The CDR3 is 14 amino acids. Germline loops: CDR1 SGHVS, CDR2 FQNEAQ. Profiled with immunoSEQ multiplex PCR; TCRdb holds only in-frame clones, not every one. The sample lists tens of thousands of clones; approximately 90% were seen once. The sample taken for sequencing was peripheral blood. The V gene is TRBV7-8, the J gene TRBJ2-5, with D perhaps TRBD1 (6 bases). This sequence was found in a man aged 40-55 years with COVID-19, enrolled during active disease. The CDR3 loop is CASSLSSGVETQYF. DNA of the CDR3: TGTGCCAGCAGCTTGTCTTCAGGGGTAGAGACCCAGTACTTC.